The next 22 T cell receptor beta chains were all read from a single sample in a study of tumor-infiltrating lymphocytes in oesophageal squamous cell carcinoma. TCRdb called the PCR reads again in MiXCR, with one record for every CDR3 protein. The sample includes about 24,000 distinct CDR3 sequences, about 40% seen only once; the top ten take about 25%. The sequenced material came from esophageal tumor tissue. The source is a male donor with esophageal squamous cell carcinoma.

V usage is TRBV7-2 and J usage is TRBJ2-5, with 8 bases that match TRBD2. The DNA end is more similar to TRBJ2-1, so the J call may be wrong. The CDR3 extends over 15 amino acids. CDR1 is SGHTA and CDR2 is FQGNSA in the germline V gene. In nucleotides, the CDR3 is TGTGCCAGCAGCTTAGCGCATCAGCGGGGGTTTGAGCAGTTCTTC. Protein product: CASSLAHQRGFEQFF.

This clonotype was seen ten or more times. CDR3: CASSSPTGGITEAFF. CDR3 DNA sequence: TGTGCCAGCAGTTCCCCAACAGGGGGAATTACTGAAGCTTTCTTT. This chain joins TRBV27 and TRBJ1-1; 8 nucleotides agree with TRBD1. The ends lost 4 bases at V and 5 bases at J; junction bases unmatched: 9. The CDR3 runs to 15 residues. CDR1 and CDR2 from the germline V gene are MNHEY and SMNVEV (reference sequence).

This clonotype was seen at least ten times. J is TRBJ2-5 and V is TRBV24-1; TRBD1 matches at 7 bases. The CDR3 contains 16 residues. Germline assignment: CDR1 KGHDR and CDR2 SFDVKD. J was trimmed by 0 bases and V by 1 base; bases with no gene match: 4. CDR3 nucleotide sequence: TGTGCCACCAGTGATTTTACAGGGGAGTACCAAGAGACCCAGTACTTC. Translated, it gives CATSDFTGEYQETQYF.

As to this clonotype: Its ends do not fully match the called genes, so a read error is possible. The chain is built from TRBV12-3 or TRBV12-4 and TRBJ2-1; TRBD1 matches at 9 bases. This CDR3 spans 15 amino acids. This CDR3 reads CASSLGDRVGSPLHF. The DNA for the CDR3 is TGTGCCAGCAGTTTAGGGGACAGGGTTGGGTCACCCCTCCACTTC.

In its sample, this clonotype was seen many times. The chain couples TRBV11-3 to TRBJ2-1; D might be TRBD1 or TRBD2, each matching 5 bases. This CDR3 contains 15 residues. Germline CDR1 is SGHNT and CDR2 is YENEEA. Trimming stripped 1 base from V and 5 bases from J, with 12 bases between. CDR3 loop: CASSLGGALNNEQFF. DNA for the CDR3: TGTGCCAGCAGCTTAGGAGGGGCGTTGAACAATGAGCAGTTCTTC.

The chain has TRBV5-3 and TRBJ2-1, with D maybe TRBD2 (5 bases). TRBJ2-7 matches the DNA end more closely, so the J call is doubtful. TRBV5-3 is filed as an ORF, its function uncertain. This CDR3 has 17 residues. The CDR3 nucleotides are TGTGCCAGCAGCCTTGGGGAGCCATTTCTCAGAGGTTACGAGCAGTACTTC. The encoded protein is CASSLGEPFLRGYEQYF.

There are many counts of this clonotype. CDR3 sequence: CASRGQSSGANVLTF. In DNA form, the CDR3 reads TGTGCCAGCAGGGGTCAATCTTCTGGGGCCAACGTCCTGACTTTC. The chain joins TRBV6-1 to TRBJ2-6; D is undetermined. Germline CDR1 reads MNHNS; CDR2 reads SASEGT. The ends were cut back, 6 bases at V and 1 base at J, with 10 bases in the middle. The CDR3 extends over 15 amino acids.

This clonotype was counted at least ten times. This may be a read error, as it is one base from a much larger clone. The chain links TRBV28 to TRBJ2-3; D assignment may be TRBD1 or TRBD2 (6 bases each). The J call is uncertain, as TRBJ2-7 better fits the DNA end. The CDR3 extends over 15 amino acids. The V gene's germline CDR1 is MDHEN and CDR2 SYDVKM. The CDR3 sequence: CASSLAGGAYNEQYF. The CDR3 DNA follows: TGTGCCAGCAGCTTAGCCGGGGGCGCTTACAATGAGCAGTACTTC.

There are a few counts of this clonotype. V and J are TRBV6-1 and TRBJ2-5; 7 nucleotides align to TRBD1. Germline V lookup: CDR1 MNHNS, CDR2 SASEGT. The J segment lost 2 bases and the V segment lost 6 bases, leaving 6 bases of the junction unmatched. This CDR3 has 14 amino acids. The CDR3 sequence: CASSRGGGQETQYF. CDR3 DNA: TGTGCCAGCAGCAGAGGGGGCGGGCAAGAGACCCAGTACTTC.

The chain employs TRBV7-9 and TRBJ2-3, with D unresolved. The germline V gene has CDR1 SEHNR and CDR2 FQNEAQ (reference sequence). This CDR3 is built from 14 residues. Trimming took 2 bases from V and 0 from J, leaving 6 bases between them. The CDR3 coding sequence is TGTGCCAGCAGCTTATATGGTAGCACAGATACGCAGTATTTT. It yields the protein CASSLYGSTDTQYF.

In its sample, this clonotype was seen many times. The rearrangement uses TRBV28 and TRBJ2-5; D is perhaps TRBD2 (6 bases). Trimming removed 6 bases at V and 5 bases at J, with 16 bases between. CDR3 length equals 14 residues. Germline V gene data show CDR1 as MDHEN and CDR2 as SYDVKM. The CDR3 here is CASSPGTDPETQYF. CDR3 nucleotides: TGTGCCAGCAGCCCCGGGACTGATCCGGAGACCCAGTACTTC.

This clonotype was counted a few times. The chain carries TRBV9 and TRBJ2-1; D remains ambiguous. This CDR3 is built from 12 residues. Trimming removed 3 bases at V and 5 bases at J, with 6 bases between. CDR1 SGDLS and CDR2 YYNGEE come from the germline V gene. In DNA form, the CDR3 reads TGTGCCAGCAGCGCCTACCACAATGAGCAGTTCTTC. Translating it yields CASSAYHNEQFF.

About this clonotype: No conserved phenylalanine or tryptophan ends this CDR3, so it is likely a read error. No DNA is shown, since the ends of the CDR3 on it are uncertain; the CDR3 is the one TCRdb lists. This sequence joins TRBV28 and TRBJ2-5; TRBD1 is the table's D call and was not checked against the DNA. Germline-derived CDR1 and CDR2 are MDHEN and SYDVKM. The CDR3 comprises 16 residues, both ends counted. The CDR3 here is CASSLQGRLNGYTFGS.

This clonotype came up a few times. CDR3 DNA sequence: TGTGCCAGCAGCCAAGGCCGGAGCTGGGGGACAAACTCCTACGAGCAGTACTTC. The encoded protein is CASSQGRSWGTNSYEQYF. This chain uses TRBV4-2 with TRBJ2-7, with D perhaps TRBD1 (6 bases). Germline V lookup: CDR1 LGHNA, CDR2 YNFKEQ. CDR3 length: 18 residues. V was shortened by 1 base and J by 0 bases, with 19 bases between the two germline ends.

The J gene is TRBJ2-7, the V gene TRBV7-3, with 8 bases aligning to TRBD1. V lost 0 bases, J lost 3 bases, and 4 bases stayed unmatched. This CDR3 is 15 amino acids long. Germline assignment: CDR1 SGHTA and CDR2 FQGTGA. CDR3 sequence: CASSLTGDRLYEQYF. The CDR3 coding sequence is TGTGCCAGCAGCTTAACCGGGGACAGGCTCTACGAGCAGTACTTC.

This clonotype occurred once. The genes are TRBV7-6 and TRBJ2-5; D may be TRBD2 (6 bases). The J call may be faulty, since TRBJ2-3 better matches the DNA end. Germline CDR1 and CDR2: SGHVS and FNYEAQ. The CDR3 extends over 14 amino acids. CDR3 loop: CASSLNGAGPTQYF. The CDR3 DNA follows: TGTGCCAGCAGCTTAAACGGAGCGGGCCCGACGCAGTATTTT.

This clonotype was observed many times. The chain couples TRBV27 to TRBJ2-7, with D tentatively TRBD1 (5 bases). Trimming stripped 3 bases from V and 5 bases from J, with 20 bases between. This CDR3 contains 16 residues. CDR1 and CDR2 from the germline V gene are MNHEY and SMNVEV (reference sequence). CDR3 sequence: CASSFPGSNRSNEQYF. The CDR3, as DNA: TGTGCCAGCAGTTTCCCCGGGTCTAACAGGTCCAACGAGCAGTACTTC.

This clonotype appeared many times. The rearrangement links TRBV12-3 or TRBV12-4 to TRBJ2-1, with 11 bases aligning to TRBD2. J was trimmed by 8 bases and V by 4 bases; bases with no gene match: 4. This CDR3 has 14 residues. In DNA form, the CDR3 reads TGTGCCAGCAGTTCCGGGACTAGCGGTGATGAGCAGTTCTTC. It translates to CASSSGTSGDEQFF.

There are a few counts of this clonotype. The V call is TRBV2, the J call TRBJ2-5; the D gene is possibly TRBD2 (5 bases). CDR1 and CDR2 (germline): SNHLY, FYNNEI. V was trimmed by 6 bases and J by 11 bases, leaving 13 bases between them. The CDR3 spans 11 residues. The CDR3 coding sequence is TGTGCCAGCAGCCCCCTTGGGGAGCAGTACTTC. It specifies CASSPLGEQYF. Together with reference TRBV2 and TRBJ2-5, the CDR3 gives the full variable domain: EPEVTQTPSHQVTQMGQEVILRCVPISNHLYFYWYRQILGQKVEFLVSFYNNEISEKSEIFDDQFSVERPDGSNFTLKIRSTKLEDSAMYFCASSPLGEQYFGPGTRLLVL.

Remarks on this clonotype: Possible read error: a much larger clone is one base away. This CDR3 fails to terminate in the conserved phenylalanine or tryptophan, so it likely reflects a read error. Because the CDR3's place on the DNA is in doubt, the DNA is left out and the CDR3 is given as listed by TCRdb. V usage is TRBV11-2 and J usage is TRBJ2-6; the table calls TRBD2, which could not be checked here. Germline loops: CDR1 SGHAT, CDR2 FQNNGV. Including both end residues, the CDR3 is 8 amino acids long. The CDR3 sequence: CASSLPAS.

The chain carries TRBV7-6 and TRBJ2-1; D is tentatively TRBD1 or TRBD2 (6 bases each). Trimming shortened V by 5 bases and J by 8 bases, and 22 bases separated the two germline ends. The CDR3 loop spans 16 amino acids. Germline CDR1 SGHVS, CDR2 FNYEAQ. CDR3 DNA: TGTGCCAGCAGCACCAGAGGAGGGGGGAAGGGTGATGAGCAGTTCTTC. It yields the protein CASSTRGGGKGDEQFF. The variable domain in full, with the rest retrieved from reference TRBV7-6 and TRBJ2-1, is GAGVSQSPRYKVTKRGQDVALRCDPISGHVSLYWYRQALGQGPEFLTYFNYEAQQDKSGLPNDRFSAERPEGSISTLTIQRTEQRDSAMYRCASSTRGGGKGDEQFFGPGTRLTVL.

V usage is TRBV7-6 and J usage is TRBJ2-5; maybe TRBD2 (6 bases). The CDR3 consists of 11 residues. The germline CDR1 and CDR2 sequences are SGHVS and FNYEAQ. The V and J ends lost 4 bases and 14 bases respectively, with 14 bases between them. This CDR3 reads CASSSDQTSYF. The CDR3 coding sequence is TGTGCCAGCAGCTCAGATCAAACTAGCTACTTC.